One TCR beta chain is described in this entry. In the study's own analysis: The authors estimated nucleated cell counts from reference gene primer amplification. The method was immunoSEQ multiplex PCR; TCRdb's version includes in-frame clones alone and lacks a portion of them. V and J calls and clone size are copied from that table; D and trimming were computed from the DNA. The profile shows about 300,000 clones, roughly 83% of them singletons. This sample is part of a study of blood T cell repertoires in COVID-19. The CDR3 has 12 residues. Germline assignment: CDR1 SGHTA and CDR2 FQGNSA. V was pared by 5 bases and J by 7 bases, with 11 bases between.

The chain has TRBV7-2 and TRBJ2-5; no firm D call. The origin of this receptor is a woman in her fifties or sixties with acute or convalescent COVID-19. Sequenced input: peripheral blood. The CDR3 nucleotides are TGTGCCAGCAGCGTTCAGTCTGGGACCCAGTACTTC. Its protein product is CASSVQSGTQYF.